The 30 T cell receptor beta chains presented below share a single source sample, sequenced in a study of blood T cell repertoires in COVID-19. Clones were sequenced by immunoSEQ multiplex PCR, and TCRdb holds only the in-frame ones, with some missing. The sample yields roughly 93,000 clones, 89% seen once. The sequenced sample was peripheral blood. The source is a man aged 50 to 59 with acute or convalescent COVID-19.

V gene TRBV6-1 combines with J gene TRBJ2-7; D call uncertain. The V gene lost 1 base and the J gene lost 4 bases, with 8 bases spanning the gap. Germline assignment: CDR1 MNHNS and CDR2 SASEGT. The CDR3 runs 13 residues. Here the CDR3 reads CASSEGVEYEQYV. Here the CDR3 DNA reads TGTGCCAGCAGTGAAGGAGTGGAGTACGAGCAGTACGTC.

V and J are TRBV12-5 and TRBJ2-5; D call uncertain. The germline CDR1 and CDR2 sequences are LGHNT and FRNRAP. This CDR3 spans 15 amino acids. V dropped 3 bases and J dropped 2 bases, with 13 bases sitting between them. CDR3 coding DNA: TGTGCTAGTGGTTTTGGGCTCAAGTATCAAGAGACCCAGTACTTC. Translated: CASGFGLKYQETQYF. Full variable domain (outside the CDR3, taken from reference TRBV12-5 and TRBJ2-5): DARVTQTPRHKVTEMGQEVTMRCQPILGHNTVFWYRQTMMQGLELLAYFRNRAPLDDSGMPKDRFSAEMPDATLATLKIQPSEPRDSAVYFCASGFGLKYQETQYFGPGTRLLVL.

This chain connects TRBV18 to TRBJ1-2; D gene uncertain. V was trimmed by 1 base and J by 6 bases, leaving 9 bases between them. Germline lookup yields CDR1 KGHSH and CDR2 LQKENI. CDR3 length equals 13 residues. Written as DNA, the CDR3 is TGTGCCAGCTCACCACTACAGTCGGATGGCTACACCTTC. Amino acids: CASSPLQSDGYTF.

The chain employs TRBV30 and TRBJ2-5; no firm D call. The CDR3 runs 12 residues. V was shortened by 0 bases and J by 5 bases, with 7 bases between the two germline ends. Germline CDR1 is GTSNPN and CDR2 is SVGIG (reference sequence). The CDR3: CAWSVFIETQYF. The CDR3 DNA reads as TGTGCCTGGAGTGTTTTTATTGAGACCCAGTACTTC. Full variable domain (outside the CDR3, taken from reference TRBV30 and TRBJ2-5): SQTIHQWPATLVQPVGSPLSLECTVEGTSNPNLYWYRQAAGRGLQLLFYSVGIGQISSEVPQNLSASRPQDRQFILSSKKLLLSDSGFYLCAWSVFIETQYFGPGTRLLVL.

The chain combines TRBV29-1 with TRBJ1-1; TRBD1 might be the D (6 bases). The CDR3 sequence is 13 residues long. V was cut by 3 bases and J by 3 bases, with 11 bases left in between. Germline CDR1 SQVTM, CDR2 ANQGSEA. The DNA for the CDR3 is TGCAGCGTTGATAACAGGGTGGACACTGAAGCTTTCTTT. Residues: CSVDNRVDTEAFF.

The chain's CDR3 is CASSTTGFTQPQHF. The CDR3 region has the DNA TGTGCCAGCTCCACCACAGGGTTCACCCAGCCCCAGCATTTT. The chain has TRBV18 and TRBJ1-5; the D gene is possibly TRBD1 (6 bases). V gave up 6 bases and J gave up 7 bases, with 16 bases separating them. CDR3 length: 14 amino acids. CDR1 KGHSH and CDR2 LQKENI come from the germline V gene. The variable domain in full, completed from reference TRBV18 and TRBJ1-5, reads NAGVMQNPRHLVRRRGQEARLRCSPMKGHSHVYWYRQLPEEGLKFMVYLQKENIIDESGMPKERFSAEFPKEGPSILRIQQVVRGDSAAYFCASSTTGFTQPQHFGDGTRLSIL.

The rearrangement uses TRBV15 and TRBJ2-3, with TRBD2 matching 7 bases. V gave up 6 bases and J gave up 1 base; unmatched junction bases: 13. Germline V gene sequence: CDR1 LNHNV, CDR2 YYDKDF (reference sequence). The CDR3 runs to 17 residues. The CDR3 nucleotides are TGTGCCACCAGAGGACCGGTCAAGCGGGGAGGCACAGATACGCAGTATTTT. It translates to CATRGPVKRGGTDTQYF.

This clone was counted once. The rearrangement joins TRBV7-2 to TRBJ2-4, with TRBD2 matching over 11 bases. This CDR3 has 17 amino acids. CDR1 and CDR2 from the germline V gene are SGHTA and FQGNSA. The ends lost 4 bases at V and 6 bases at J; junction bases unmatched: 11. The chain's CDR3 is CASSSVSGGARGNIQYF. CDR3 bases: TGTGCCAGCAGCTCCGTTAGCGGGGGGGCCCGGGGAAACATTCAGTACTTC.

The rearrangement joins TRBV5-1 to TRBJ1-2, with 8 positions matching TRBD1. Germline V gives CDR1 SGHRS, CDR2 YFSETQ. CDR3 length: 15 residues. The V gene end was trimmed by 4 bases and the J gene end by 8 bases; junction bases not matched to a gene: 13. Written as DNA, the CDR3 is TGCGCCAGCAGCCCAATGGGACAGGAATTCGAAGGCTACACCTTC. Amino acid sequence: CASSPMGQEFEGYTF.

The V and J genes are TRBV5-1 and TRBJ1-1; D is undetermined. V dropped 1 base and J dropped 0 bases, with 7 bases sitting between them. CDR1 and CDR2 from the germline V gene are SGHRS and YFSETQ. The CDR3 has 14 amino acids. The CDR3 sequence is CASSLTQMNTEAFF. The CDR3 DNA follows: TGCGCCAGCAGCTTGACTCAAATGAACACTGAAGCTTTCTTT.

The chain uses TRBV5-8 and TRBJ2-2; the D is unclear. CDR3 length: 14 amino acids. Germline V lookup: CDR1 SGHTS, CDR2 YDEGEE. V lost 2 bases, J lost 2 bases, and 7 bases lay in between. The CDR3 DNA follows: TGTGCCAGCAGCTTCCGAACTAACACCGGGGAGCTGTTTTTT. Protein product: CASSFRTNTGELFF.

This chain joins TRBV7-3 and TRBJ2-3, with TRBD2 as a possible D gene (6 bases). This CDR3 is 14 amino acids long. V gave up 5 bases and J gave up 0 bases, with 9 bases separating them. Per the germline V gene, CDR1 is SGHTA and CDR2 is FQGTGA. CDR3 bases: TGTGCCAGCAGCCCCGGGACTAGCACAGATACGCAGTATTTT. Residues: CASSPGTSTDTQYF. The full variable domain, with the rest looked up from reference TRBV7-3 and TRBJ2-3, is GAGVSQTPSNKVTEKGKYVELRCDPISGHTALYWYRQSLGQGPEFLIYFQGTGAADDSGLPNDRFFAVRPEGSVSTLKIQRTERGDSAVYLCASSPGTSTDTQYFGPGTRLTVL.

The chain recombines TRBV2 with TRBJ2-5; possibly TRBD2 for D (6 bases). Between the trimmed V and J ends, which lost 4 bases and 2 bases, there was a span of 8 bases. The CDR3 has 13 amino acids. In germline, CDR1 is SNHLY, CDR2 FYNNEI. The CDR3 region is CASSGEVQETQYF. CDR3 bases: TGTGCCAGCAGTGGGGAGGTACAAGAGACCCAGTACTTC.

The chain employs TRBV3-1 (or the pseudogene TRBV3-2) and TRBJ1-2; D remains ambiguous. Deletions cut 0 bases from V and 6 bases from J, with 14 bases between. The CDR3 is made up of 15 amino acids. Germline lookup yields CDR1 LGHDT and CDR2 YNNKEL (reference sequence). The CDR3 nucleotides are TGTGCCAGCAGCCAAGATCTGGTGGCGGGGAATGGCTACACCTTC. Its protein product is CASSQDLVAGNGYTF.

The chain carries TRBV19 and TRBJ2-5, with 9 bases lining up with TRBD1. The CDR3 runs to 16 residues. CDR1 is LNHDA and CDR2 is SQIVND in the germline V gene (reference sequence). V was clipped by 4 bases and J by 3 bases; unmatched bases: 9. CDR3 coding DNA: TGTGCCAGTAGTAAGCGTCGGGACAGGGTGGAAGAGACCCAGTACTTC. Its translation: CASSKRRDRVEETQYF.

The gene calls are TRBV7-2 and TRBJ2-3; possible D gene TRBD2, 6 bases. Looked up from germline, CDR1 is SGHTA and CDR2 is FQGNSA. The length of the CDR3 is 14 residues. Trimming shortened V by 1 base and J by 4 bases, and 9 bases separated the two germline ends. Written as DNA, the CDR3 is TGTGCCAGCAGCTTAGTTACTAGCTCAGATACGCAGTATTTT. It yields the protein CASSLVTSSDTQYF.

The V call is TRBV28, the J call TRBJ1-3; a possible D gene is TRBD1 (6 bases). CDR3 size: 15 residues. Trimming pared 6 bases from V and 2 bases from J, leaving 14 bases between. Germline values: CDR1 MDHEN, CDR2 SYDVKM. This CDR3 reads CASSDHGTTGNTIYF. The CDR3 DNA is TGTGCCAGCAGCGATCATGGGACAACTGGAAACACCATATATTTT.

V usage is TRBV5-6 and J usage is TRBJ2-7; D is perhaps TRBD1 (6 bases). V dropped 0 bases and J dropped 3 bases, with 10 bases sitting between them. CDR1 and CDR2 (germline): SGHDT, YYEEEE. This CDR3 is 14 amino acids long. CDR3 sequence: CASSLATGIYEQYV. CDR3 nucleotide sequence: TGTGCCAGCAGCTTGGCGACAGGAATCTACGAGCAGTACGTC.

The chain employs TRBV6-5 and TRBJ1-2, with 8 bases fitting TRBD1. This CDR3 is 15 amino acids long. Trimming at V came to 0 bases and at J to 6 bases, leaving 6 bases not matched to a gene. Germline lookup yields CDR1 MNHEY and CDR2 SVGAGI. The CDR3 region is CASSYSPGGDDGYTF. The CDR3 DNA reads TGTGCCAGCAGTTACTCACCAGGGGGCGATGATGGCTACACCTTC.

The chain combines TRBV15 with TRBJ1-1, with TRBD1 matching 8 bases. The germline CDR1 and CDR2 sequences are LNHNV and YYDKDF (reference sequence). The CDR3 covers 15 residues. V trimming: 1 base; J trimming: 5 bases; junction bases outside the gene matches: 6. The CDR3 DNA sequence: TGTGCCACCAGCAGAGGGGACAGGCTAGGGACTGAAGCTTTCTTT. Its translation is CATSRGDRLGTEAFF.

The CDR3 here is CAWKQGARGQYF. Here the CDR3 DNA reads TGTGCCTGGAAACAGGGGGCAAGGGGGCAGTACTTC. This chain links TRBV30 with TRBJ2-7, with 9 nucleotides matching TRBD1. The CDR3 spans 12 residues. Germline V CDR1 and CDR2: GTSNPN, SVGIG (reference sequence). V trimming: 4 bases; J trimming: 9 bases; junction bases outside the gene matches: 7.

This sequence joins TRBV27 and TRBJ2-3; 7 nucleotides line up with TRBD2. The CDR3 has 13 residues. Germline values: CDR1 MNHEY, CDR2 SMNVEV (reference sequence). V lost 5 bases and J lost 8; bases outside the gene matches: 7. CDR3: CASSPLGGGTQYF. The CDR3 coding sequence is TGTGCCAGCAGTCCTCTGGGGGGGGGTACGCAGTATTTT.

The table lists this clone with a count of one. The DNA is left out, because the CDR3 cannot be placed on it with certainty; the CDR3 is given as TCRdb lists it. The chain combines TRBV27 with TRBJ1-3; the table's TRBD1 call for D was not verified on the DNA. CDR1 and CDR2 from the germline V gene are MNHEY and SMNVEV (reference sequence). With termini counted, the CDR3 has 16 amino acids. The chain's CDR3 is CASSSSGTGDRNTIYF.

This chain joins TRBV30 and TRBJ2-1; D gene uncertain. This CDR3 comprises 11 residues. Germline CDR1 is GTSNPN and CDR2 is SVGIG (reference sequence). The V end lost 2 bases, the J end lost 7 bases, and 6 bases lay between the germline ends. CDR3 residues: CAWSPLNEQFF. CDR3 bases: TGTGCCTGGAGTCCTCTGAATGAGCAGTTCTTC.

This clone was seen only once. The chain recombines TRBV18 with TRBJ1-1; 10 bases line up with TRBD1. The ends lost 6 bases at V and 8 bases at J; junction bases unmatched: 12. Germline CDR1 is KGHSH and CDR2 is LQKENI. The length of the CDR3 is 15 residues. The CDR3 protein is CASSLGRQGAKEAFF. CDR3 in DNA: TGTGCCAGCTCCCTAGGGAGACAGGGGGCGAAGGAAGCTTTCTTT.

This chain uses TRBV11-3 with TRBJ2-2; D remains ambiguous. Between the trimmed V and J ends, which lost 5 bases and 6 bases, there was a span of 10 bases. The germline gives CDR1 SGHNT, CDR2 YENEEA. This CDR3 has 13 residues. This CDR3 reads CASSAVPAGELFF. In nucleotides, the CDR3 is TGTGCCAGCAGCGCCGTGCCGGCCGGGGAGCTGTTTTTT.

The chain combines TRBV28 with TRBJ2-1, with D possibly being TRBD2 (6 bases). The length of the CDR3 is 14 residues. Trimming left V 8 bases short and J 9 bases short, with 20 bases between. Germline CDR1 and CDR2: MDHEN and SYDVKM. This CDR3 reads CASRHTGLHVEQFF. The CDR3 DNA reads TGTGCCAGCCGTCACACGGGACTCCACGTTGAGCAGTTCTTC.

This clone was picked up a small number of times. This chain uses TRBV7-9 with TRBJ2-2; 8 nucleotides align to TRBD2. Trimming took 4 bases from V and 1 from J; bases not matched to a gene: 14. CDR1 is SEHNR, CDR2 FQNEAQ, per germline (reference sequence). The CDR3 runs to 19 residues. The CDR3 here is CASSSRQLRGAMNTGELFF. The CDR3, as DNA: TGTGCCAGCAGCTCGCGTCAGTTGCGGGGGGCAATGAACACCGGGGAGCTGTTTTTT.

The V gene is TRBV19, the J gene TRBJ2-5, with a weak D call TRBD2 (5 bases). Germline values: CDR1 LNHDA, CDR2 SQIVND (reference sequence). V dropped 6 bases and J dropped 2 bases, with 10 bases sitting between them. This CDR3 has 13 residues. For the CDR3, the DNA is TGTGCCAGTAGCGGGGTAGGACAAGAGACCCAGTACTTC. Translating it yields CASSGVGQETQYF.

The chain couples TRBV6-4 to TRBJ1-1; D might be TRBD1 (6 bases). The CDR3 totals 13 residues. The V end was cut by 5 bases, the J end by 5 bases, with 12 bases between. Germline loops: CDR1 MRHNA, CDR2 SNTAGT. CDR3 nucleotides: TGTGCCAGCAGTCGGGGGGCAAGGACTGAAGCTTTCTTT. Translation gives CASSRGARTEAFF.